This entry is about one TCR beta chain. This specimen belongs to a study of blood T cell repertoires in COVID-19. Whole-study context: Donors in the United States, Italy and Spain gave samples during acute or convalescent COVID-19. Sample material is recorded as cDNA or gDNA derived from T cells, B-cell-depleted T cells, or PBMCs.

Germline V lookup: CDR1 SGDLS, CDR2 YYNGEE. This CDR3 spans 16 amino acids. Trimming stripped 2 bases from V and 4 bases from J, with 17 bases between. Per the authors' pipeline: Scientists estimated how many nucleated cells there were by amplifying reference gene primers. Using immunoSEQ multiplex PCR, the repertoire was profiled, and TCRdb retains in-frame clones only, with some absent. V and J calls plus clone size are reproduced from that table; the DNA served to infer D and trimming. The sample records approximately 110,000 clones, just over 85% being singletons. The chain recombines TRBV9 with TRBJ2-3, with D possibly being TRBD2 (6 bases). Input material: peripheral blood. The sequence was collected from a woman in her 50s with active or convalescent COVID-19. The CDR3 region has the DNA TGTGCCAGCAGCGTTGCGTCGGGAGCTACGGCAGATACGCAGTATTTT. It encodes CASSVASGATADTQYF.